This TCR beta chain was profiled in a study of control samples from healthy donors and cancer patients. The count of this clone is one. Germline V gene sequence: CDR1 SNHLY, CDR2 FYNNEI. The CDR3 length is 13 residues. The V end was cut by 1 base, the J end by 8 bases, with 11 bases between. The repertoire was sequenced with immunoSEQ multiplex PCR; TCRdb's copy has only in-frame clones and lacks some. Found here are tens of thousands of clones, approximately 88% of them singletons; the top ten hold less than 10%. Sequencing was done on a sample of PBMCs. This sequence originates from a woman in her forties or fifties with colorectal cancer. V gene TRBV2 combines with J gene TRBJ1-2, with TRBD1 as a possible D gene (6 bases). In DNA, the CDR3 is TGTGCCAGCAGTGAAGATGGACAGTGGGGCTACACCTTC. It encodes CASSEDGQWGYTF.